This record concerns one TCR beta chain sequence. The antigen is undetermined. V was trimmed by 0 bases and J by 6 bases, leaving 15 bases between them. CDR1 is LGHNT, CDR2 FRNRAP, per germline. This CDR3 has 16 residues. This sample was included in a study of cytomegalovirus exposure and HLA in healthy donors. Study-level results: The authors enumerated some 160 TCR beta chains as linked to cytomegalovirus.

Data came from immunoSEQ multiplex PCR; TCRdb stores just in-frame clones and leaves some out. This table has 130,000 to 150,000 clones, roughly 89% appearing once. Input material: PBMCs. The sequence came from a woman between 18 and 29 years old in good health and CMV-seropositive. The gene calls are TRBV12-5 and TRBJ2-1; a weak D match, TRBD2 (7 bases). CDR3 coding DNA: TGTGCTAGTGGTTTGGTACTTAGGGCGGGGGCCAATGAGCAGTTCTTC. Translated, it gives CASGLVLRAGANEQFF. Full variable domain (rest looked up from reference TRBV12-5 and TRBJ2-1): DARVTQTPRHKVTEMGQEVTMRCQPILGHNTVFWYRQTMMQGLELLAYFRNRAPLDDSGMPKDRFSAEMPDATLATLKIQPSEPRDSAVYFCASGLVLRAGANEQFFGPGTRLTVL.